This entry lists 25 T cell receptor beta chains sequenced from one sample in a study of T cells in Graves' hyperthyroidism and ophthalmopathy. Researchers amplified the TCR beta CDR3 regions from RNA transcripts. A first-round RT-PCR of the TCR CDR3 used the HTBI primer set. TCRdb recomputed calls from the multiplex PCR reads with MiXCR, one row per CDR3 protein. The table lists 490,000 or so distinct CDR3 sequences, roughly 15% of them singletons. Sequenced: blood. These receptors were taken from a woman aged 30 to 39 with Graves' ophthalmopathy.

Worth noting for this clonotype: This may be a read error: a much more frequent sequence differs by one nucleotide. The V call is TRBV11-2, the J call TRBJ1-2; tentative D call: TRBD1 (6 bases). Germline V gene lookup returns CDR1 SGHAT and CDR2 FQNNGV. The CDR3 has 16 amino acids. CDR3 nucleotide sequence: TGTGCCAGCAGCCAGGTGGGGGGGGCCAATAACTATGGCCACACCTTC. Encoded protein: CASSQVGGANNYGHTF.

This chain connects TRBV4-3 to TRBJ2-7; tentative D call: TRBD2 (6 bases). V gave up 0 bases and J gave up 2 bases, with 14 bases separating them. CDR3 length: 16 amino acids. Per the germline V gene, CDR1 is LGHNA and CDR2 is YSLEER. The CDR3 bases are TGCGCCAGCAGCCAAGAATGGAGGGAGCCCACCTACGAGCAGTACTTC. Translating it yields CASSQEWREPTYEQYF.

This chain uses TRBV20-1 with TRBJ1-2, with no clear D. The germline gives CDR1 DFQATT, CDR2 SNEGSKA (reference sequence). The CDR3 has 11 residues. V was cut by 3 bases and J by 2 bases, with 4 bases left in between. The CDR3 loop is CSASTNYGYTF. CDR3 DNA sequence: TGCAGTGCTAGCACGAACTATGGCTACACCTTC.

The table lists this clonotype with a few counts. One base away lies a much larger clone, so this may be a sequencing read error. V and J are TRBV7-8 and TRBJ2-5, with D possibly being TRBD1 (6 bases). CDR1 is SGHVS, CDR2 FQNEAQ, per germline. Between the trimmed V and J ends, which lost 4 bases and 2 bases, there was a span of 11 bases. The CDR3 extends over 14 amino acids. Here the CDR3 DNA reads TGTGCCAGCAGCTCGGACAGTGGGCAAGAGACCCAGTACTTC. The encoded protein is CASSSDSGQETQYF.

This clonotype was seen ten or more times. The CDR3 spells CAWRFFGTEAFF. As DNA, the CDR3 is TGTGCCTGGAGGTTCTTCGGCACTGAAGCTTTCTTT. The J gene is TRBJ1-1, the V gene TRBV30, with D unresolved. The germline V gene has CDR1 GTSNPN and CDR2 SVGIG (reference sequence). The CDR3 covers 12 residues. V was clipped by 3 bases and J by 4 bases, with 9 bases between them.

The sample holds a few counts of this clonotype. The DNA of the CDR3 is TGCAGTGCTAGAGATATAGGGGGGACTAGCCCCTTCAATGAGCAGTTCTTC. Protein sequence: CSARDIGGTSPFNEQFF. The rearrangement joins TRBV20-1 to TRBJ2-1; 9 nucleotides match TRBD2. The CDR3 totals 17 residues. The ends lost 0 bases at V and 6 bases at J; junction bases unmatched: 12. Germline assignment: CDR1 DFQATT and CDR2 SNEGSKA (reference sequence).

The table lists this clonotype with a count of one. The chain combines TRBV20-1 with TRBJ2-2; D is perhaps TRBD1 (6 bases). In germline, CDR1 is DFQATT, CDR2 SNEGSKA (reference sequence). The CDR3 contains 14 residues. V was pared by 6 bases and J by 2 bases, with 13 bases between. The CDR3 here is CSARSRGNTGELFF. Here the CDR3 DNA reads TGCAGTGCCCGGTCCAGGGGTAACACCGGGGAGCTGTTTTTT.

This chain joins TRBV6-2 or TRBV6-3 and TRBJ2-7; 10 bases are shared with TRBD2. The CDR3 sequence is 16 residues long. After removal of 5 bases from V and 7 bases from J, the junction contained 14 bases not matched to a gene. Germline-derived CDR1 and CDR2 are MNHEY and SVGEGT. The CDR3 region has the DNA TGTGCCAGCAGTGGGGGGGGGCTAGCGGGAGTTAATGAGCAGTACTTC. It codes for CASSGGGLAGVNEQYF.

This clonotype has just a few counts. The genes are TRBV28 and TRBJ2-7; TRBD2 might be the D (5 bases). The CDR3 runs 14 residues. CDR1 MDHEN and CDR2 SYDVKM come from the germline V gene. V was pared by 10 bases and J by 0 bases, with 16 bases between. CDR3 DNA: TGTGCCACCGGGGTACTACTAAGCTCCTACGAGCAGTACTTC. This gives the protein CATGVLLSSYEQYF.

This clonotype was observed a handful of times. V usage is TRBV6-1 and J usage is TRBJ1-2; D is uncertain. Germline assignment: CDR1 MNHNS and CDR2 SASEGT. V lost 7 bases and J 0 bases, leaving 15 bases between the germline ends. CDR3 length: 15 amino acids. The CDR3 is CASKSEVGTNYGYTF. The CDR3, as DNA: TGTGCCAGCAAAAGTGAGGTGGGGACTAACTATGGCTACACCTTC.

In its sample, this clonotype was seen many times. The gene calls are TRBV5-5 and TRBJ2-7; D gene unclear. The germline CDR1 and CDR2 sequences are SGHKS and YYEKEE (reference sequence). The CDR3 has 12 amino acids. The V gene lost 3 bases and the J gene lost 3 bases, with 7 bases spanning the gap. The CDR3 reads CASSSSFYEQYF. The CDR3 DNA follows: TGTGCCAGCAGCTCCAGCTTCTACGAGCAGTACTTC.

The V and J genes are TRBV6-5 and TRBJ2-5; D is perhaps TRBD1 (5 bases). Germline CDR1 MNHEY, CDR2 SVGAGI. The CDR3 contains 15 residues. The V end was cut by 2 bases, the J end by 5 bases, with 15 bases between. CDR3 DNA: TGTGCCAGCAGTTACGGGGCAGGCTCGGAGGAGACCCAGTACTTC. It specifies CASSYGAGSEETQYF.

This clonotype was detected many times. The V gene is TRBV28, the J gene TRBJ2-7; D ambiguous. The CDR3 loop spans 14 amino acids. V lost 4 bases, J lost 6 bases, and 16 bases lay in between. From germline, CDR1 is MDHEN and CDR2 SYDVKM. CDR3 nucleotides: TGTGCCAGCAGTTCCCACCTGGATCCCCTCGAGCAGTACTTC. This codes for CASSSHLDPLEQYF.

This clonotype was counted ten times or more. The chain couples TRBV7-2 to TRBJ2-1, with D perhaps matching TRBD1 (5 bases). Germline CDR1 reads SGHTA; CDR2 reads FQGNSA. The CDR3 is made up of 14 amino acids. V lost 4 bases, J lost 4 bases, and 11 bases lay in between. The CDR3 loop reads CASSWGSEYNEQFF. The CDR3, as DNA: TGTGCCAGCAGCTGGGGCAGCGAGTACAATGAGCAGTTCTTC.

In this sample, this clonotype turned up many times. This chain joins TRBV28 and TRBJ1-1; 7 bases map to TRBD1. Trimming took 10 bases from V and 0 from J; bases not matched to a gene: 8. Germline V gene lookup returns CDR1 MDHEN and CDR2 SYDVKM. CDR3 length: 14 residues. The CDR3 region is CATQMTGMNTEAFF. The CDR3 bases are TGTGCCACACAAATGACAGGGATGAACACTGAAGCTTTCTTT.

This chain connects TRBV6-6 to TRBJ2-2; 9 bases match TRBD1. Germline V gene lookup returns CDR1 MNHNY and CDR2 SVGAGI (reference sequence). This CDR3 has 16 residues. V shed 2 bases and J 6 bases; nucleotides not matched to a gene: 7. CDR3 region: CASSYRGQGIAGELFF. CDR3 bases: TGTGCCAGCAGTTACCGGGGACAGGGTATCGCCGGGGAGCTGTTTTTT.

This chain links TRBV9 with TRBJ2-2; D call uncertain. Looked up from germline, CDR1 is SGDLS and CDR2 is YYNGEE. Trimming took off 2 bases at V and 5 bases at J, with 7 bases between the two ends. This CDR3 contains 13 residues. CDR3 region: CASSVIGTGELFF. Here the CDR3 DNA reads TGTGCCAGCAGCGTCATAGGTACCGGGGAGCTGTTTTTT.

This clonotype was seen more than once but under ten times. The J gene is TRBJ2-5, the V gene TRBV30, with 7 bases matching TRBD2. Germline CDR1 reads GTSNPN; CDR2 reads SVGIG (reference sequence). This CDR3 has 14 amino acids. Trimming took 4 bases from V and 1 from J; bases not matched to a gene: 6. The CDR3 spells CAWNRAGIQETQYF. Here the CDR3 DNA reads TGTGCCTGGAATCGAGCGGGAATCCAAGAGACCCAGTACTTC.

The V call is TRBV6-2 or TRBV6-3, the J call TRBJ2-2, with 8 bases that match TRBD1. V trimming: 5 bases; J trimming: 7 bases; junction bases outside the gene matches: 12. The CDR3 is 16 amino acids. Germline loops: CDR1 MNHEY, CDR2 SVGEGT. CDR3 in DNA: TGTGCCAGCAGTGGGGCCGAGACAGGGGCCTTCGGGGAGCTGTTTTTT. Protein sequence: CASSGAETGAFGELFF.

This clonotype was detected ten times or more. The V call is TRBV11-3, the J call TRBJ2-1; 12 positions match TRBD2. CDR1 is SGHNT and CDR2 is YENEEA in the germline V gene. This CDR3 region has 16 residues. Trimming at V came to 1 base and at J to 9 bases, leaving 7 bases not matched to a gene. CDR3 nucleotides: TGTGCCAGCAGCTTAGTAGGGACTAGCGGGTACGGTGAGCAGTTCTTC. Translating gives CASSLVGTSGYGEQFF.

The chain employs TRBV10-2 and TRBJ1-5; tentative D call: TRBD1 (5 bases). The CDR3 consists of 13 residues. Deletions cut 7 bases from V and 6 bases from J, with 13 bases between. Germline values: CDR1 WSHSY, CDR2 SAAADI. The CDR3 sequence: CASNGRGSQPQHF. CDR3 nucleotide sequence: TGCGCCAGCAATGGCCGGGGGAGTCAGCCCCAGCATTTT.

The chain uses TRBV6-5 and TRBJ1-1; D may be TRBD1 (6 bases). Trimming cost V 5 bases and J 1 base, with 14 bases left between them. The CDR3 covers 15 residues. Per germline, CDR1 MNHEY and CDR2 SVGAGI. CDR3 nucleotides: TGTGCCAGCAGTCTTGTGGGACACACGAACACTGAAGCTTTCTTT. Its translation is CASSLVGHTNTEAFF.

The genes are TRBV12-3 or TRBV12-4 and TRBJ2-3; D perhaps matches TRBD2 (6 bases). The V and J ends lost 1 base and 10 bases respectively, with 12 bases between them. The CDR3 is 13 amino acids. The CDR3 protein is CASSLVSGQAQYF. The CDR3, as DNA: TGTGCCAGCAGTTTAGTGAGCGGGCAGGCGCAGTATTTT.

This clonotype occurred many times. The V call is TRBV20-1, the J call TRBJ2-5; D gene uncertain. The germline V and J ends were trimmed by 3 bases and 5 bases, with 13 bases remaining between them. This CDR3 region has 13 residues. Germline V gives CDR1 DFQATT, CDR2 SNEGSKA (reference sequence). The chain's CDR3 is CSASLISGETQYF. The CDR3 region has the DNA TGCAGTGCTAGTCTCATATCCGGGGAGACCCAGTACTTC.

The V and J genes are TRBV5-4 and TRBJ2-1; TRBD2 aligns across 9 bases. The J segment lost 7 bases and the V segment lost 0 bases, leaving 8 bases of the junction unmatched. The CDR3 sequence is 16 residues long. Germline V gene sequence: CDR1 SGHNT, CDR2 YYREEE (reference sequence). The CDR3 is CASSLDARGRGNEQFF. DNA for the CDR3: TGTGCCAGCAGCTTGGATGCTCGCGGGAGGGGTAATGAGCAGTTCTTC.